This T cell receptor (beta chain) originates from a study of cytomegalovirus exposure and HLA in healthy donors. Primers: 60 Vbeta forward and 13 Jbeta reverse. Clones were read by immunoSEQ multiplex PCR, and TCRdb kept only the in-frame ones, dropping some. The data hold about 180,000 clones, with around 80% observed a single time. With regard to this clone: Antigen unknown.

Study results and caveats: Researchers reported in a later analysis that a missense DCLRE1C variant was tied to TCR beta V- and J-gene trimming.

Germline V CDR1 and CDR2: SGHVS, FNYEAQ. The length of the CDR3 is 14 residues. The V end lost 1 base, the J end lost 4 bases, and 10 bases lay between the germline ends. The sequenced material came from PBMCs. The receptor was isolated from a man aged 40-55 years in good health and CMV-seronegative. The rearrangement joins TRBV7-6 to TRBJ2-5, with D possibly TRBD1 on 6 matching bases. The CDR3 DNA reads TGTGCCAGCAGCTTAGGAGCAGGGGTAGAGACCCAGTACTTC. Its translation is CASSLGAGVETQYF. The full variable domain, with the rest looked up from reference TRBV7-6 and TRBJ2-5, is GAGVSQSPRYKVTKRGQDVALRCDPISGHVSLYWYRQALGQGPEFLTYFNYEAQQDKSGLPNDRFSAERPEGSISTLTIQRTEQRDSAMYRCASSLGAGVETQYFGPGTRLLVL.